A single sample gave rise to the 23 T cell receptor beta chains below, sequenced in a study of blood T cell repertoires in COVID-19. This table comes from immunoSEQ multiplex PCR, and its TCRdb copy is limited to in-frame clones, with some not included. The sample consists of 270,000 or so clones, approximately 86% of them appearing once. Material for sequencing was peripheral blood. All receptors derive from a man between 40 and 49 years old with active or convalescent COVID-19.

This chain uses TRBV11-2 with TRBJ1-2, with D possibly TRBD1 on 6 matching bases. The CDR3 spans 18 residues. V lost 0 bases, J lost 7 bases, and 24 bases lay in between. CDR1 SGHAT and CDR2 FQNNGV come from the germline V gene. CDR3 nucleotides: TGTGCCAGCAGCTTAGATACCCTCCCAAAACAGGGTGAGGGTGGCTACACCTTC. Protein sequence: CASSLDTLPKQGEGGYTF.

This chain uses TRBV11-2 with TRBJ2-7; maybe TRBD1 (6 bases). The CDR3 sequence is 15 residues long. Looked up from germline, CDR1 is SGHAT and CDR2 is FQNNGV. V was pared by 0 bases and J by 3 bases, with 12 bases between. The CDR3 sequence: CASSLDPMTGYEQYF. CDR3 DNA: TGTGCCAGCAGCTTAGATCCAATGACAGGCTACGAGCAGTACTTC.

V and J are TRBV12-3 or TRBV12-4 and TRBJ1-5; D ambiguous. Trimming stripped 3 bases from V and 5 bases from J, with 5 bases between. The CDR3 extends over 12 amino acids. The CDR3 protein is CASSLGDQPQHF. The CDR3 DNA reads TGTGCCAGCAGTTTGGGAGATCAGCCCCAGCATTTT.

The rearrangement uses TRBV18 and TRBJ2-7; 8 bases line up with TRBD1. CDR3 length: 12 residues. The V gene end was trimmed by 6 bases and the J gene end by 5 bases; junction bases not matched to a gene: 3. Looked up from germline, CDR1 is KGHSH and CDR2 is LQKENI. CDR3 protein: CASSGTGDEQYF. CDR3 DNA sequence: TGTGCCAGCTCCGGGACAGGAGACGAGCAGTACTTC. Using reference TRBV18 and TRBJ2-7 for the parts outside the CDR3, the full variable domain is NAGVMQNPRHLVRRRGQEARLRCSPMKGHSHVYWYRQLPEEGLKFMVYLQKENIIDESGMPKERFSAEFPKEGPSILRIQQVVRGDSAAYFCASSGTGDEQYFGPGTRLTVT.

J is TRBJ2-5 and V is TRBV5-1; TRBD1 might be the D (5 bases). This CDR3 spans 15 amino acids. CDR1 is SGHRS and CDR2 is YFSETQ in the germline V gene. Between the trimmed V and J ends, which lost 6 bases and 0 bases, there was a span of 15 bases. CDR3 amino acids: CASTYSGNYQETQYF. The CDR3 DNA is TGCGCCAGCACCTACTCAGGGAATTACCAAGAGACCCAGTACTTC.

This clone was seen only once. As DNA, the CDR3 is TGTGCCAGCAGCTTGGGGGACTGGGAATCTCAGTACTTC. This sequence encodes CASSLGDWESQYF. V and J are TRBV5-6 and TRBJ2-7, with D perhaps TRBD2 (6 bases). Germline CDR1 SGHDT, CDR2 YYEEEE. V lost 0 bases, J lost 10 bases, and 14 bases lay in between. This CDR3 has 13 amino acids.

This sequence joins TRBV10-3 and TRBJ1-3; TRBD1 aligns across 8 bases. Per germline, CDR1 ENHRY and CDR2 SYGVKD. The CDR3 consists of 15 residues. Trimming at V came to 6 bases and at J to 0 bases, leaving 4 bases not matched to a gene. This CDR3 reads CAIRVDRGSGNTIYF. DNA of the CDR3: TGTGCCATCAGAGTAGACAGGGGCTCTGGAAACACCATATATTTT.

This clone has only a few counts. An end of the junction does not agree with germline; a read error may underlie this. This rearrangement joins TRBV7-9 to TRBJ2-5; 8 bases agree with TRBD1. The CDR3 is 13 amino acids. Germline CDR1 reads SEHNR; CDR2 reads FQNEAQ (reference sequence). Here the CDR3 reads CASMGQVQENQYF. CDR3 nucleotide sequence: TGTGCCAGCATGGGACAGGTACAAGAGAACCAGTACTTC.

The chain employs TRBV7-3 and TRBJ2-1; maybe TRBD1 (6 bases). Germline CDR1 reads SGHTA; CDR2 reads FQGTGA. Trimming left V 2 bases short and J 0 bases short, with 11 bases between. This CDR3 is built from 16 residues. The CDR3 DNA is TGTGCCAGCAGCTTAGCCCCAGGGGCCTCCTACAATGAGCAGTTCTTC. Translating it yields CASSLAPGASYNEQFF.

The chain carries TRBV2 and TRBJ2-7, with D possibly matching TRBD2 (6 bases). The CDR3 runs 12 residues. V was cut by 6 bases and J by 3 bases, with 9 bases left in between. In germline, CDR1 is SNHLY, CDR2 FYNNEI. This CDR3 reads CASRRDLYEQYF. The DNA for the CDR3 is TGTGCCAGCAGGCGGGATCTCTACGAGCAGTACTTC. Complete variable domain (other parts from reference TRBV2 and TRBJ2-7): EPEVTQTPSHQVTQMGQEVILRCVPISNHLYFYWYRQILGQKVEFLVSFYNNEISEKSEIFDDQFSVERPDGSNFTLKIRSTKLEDSAMYFCASRRDLYEQYFGPGTRLTVT.

This clone was counted between two and nine times. V gene TRBV25-1 combines with J gene TRBJ2-2, with 9 bases identical to TRBD1. V gave up 6 bases and J gave up 5 bases; unmatched junction bases: 10. CDR3 length: 16 amino acids. Germline CDR1 and CDR2: MGHDK and SYGVNS. CDR3 in amino acids: CASRATGTGRTGELFF. The DNA of the CDR3 is TGTGCCAGCAGGGCCACCGGGACAGGGAGGACCGGGGAGCTGTTTTTT.

This clone was recorded a few times. This chain links TRBV6-5 with TRBJ2-7, with D unresolved. V shed 5 bases and J shed 5 bases, with 13 bases lying between them. This CDR3 is 13 amino acids long. CDR1 and CDR2 from the germline V gene are MNHEY and SVGAGI. CDR3 bases: TGTGCCAGCAGTCCTTCCCTTAGCCACGAGCAGTACTTC. This sequence encodes CASSPSLSHEQYF.

J is TRBJ1-6 and V is TRBV6-5; tentative D call: TRBD1 (5 bases). Trimming cost V 0 bases and J 6 bases, with 9 bases left between them. The CDR3 has 15 amino acids. Germline V gene sequence: CDR1 MNHEY, CDR2 SVGAGI. The CDR3 is CASSYSKGSNSPLHF. Here the CDR3 DNA reads TGTGCCAGCAGTTACTCGAAGGGGTCTAATTCACCCCTCCACTTT.

CDR3 sequence (DNA): TGCGCCAGCAGCCAAGAAGGGCCTGGGGGCCAGCCCCAGCATTTT. It codes for CASSQEGPGGQPQHF. V is TRBV4-1 and J is TRBJ1-5; tentative D call: TRBD1 (6 bases). V was cut by 0 bases and J by 7 bases, with 13 bases left in between. Germline CDR1 reads MGHRA; CDR2 reads YSYEKL. The CDR3 runs to 15 residues.

J is TRBJ2-5 and V is TRBV5-6, with 7 bases matching TRBD1. The CDR3 has 13 amino acids. Trimming took 2 bases from V and 7 from J; bases not matched to a gene: 5. In germline, CDR1 is SGHDT, CDR2 YYEEEE. The CDR3 here is CASSLTGELTQYF. In DNA, the CDR3 is TGTGCCAGCAGCTTAACAGGGGAACTGACCCAGTACTTC.

V is TRBV9 and J is TRBJ2-1; possible D gene TRBD1, 5 bases. Trimming pared 0 bases from V and 9 bases from J, leaving 10 bases between. Germline V CDR1 and CDR2: SGDLS, YYNGEE. This CDR3 comprises 13 residues. The CDR3, as DNA: TGTGCCAGCAGCGTAGTAGGGGCTGGTGAGCAGTTCTTC. It encodes CASSVVGAGEQFF.

The chain recombines TRBV6-5 with TRBJ2-1, with 9 bases that match TRBD2. Germline loops: CDR1 MNHEY, CDR2 SVGAGI. The CDR3 spans 14 residues. J lost 6 bases, V lost 6 bases, and 6 bases had no gene match. DNA for the CDR3: TGTGCCAGCAGAGGGGGACTAGCAGGCAATGAGCAGTTCTTC. Translating gives CASRGGLAGNEQFF.

J is TRBJ2-3 and V is TRBV19; 9 nucleotides match TRBD1. The CDR3 is 16 amino acids. Germline V gene sequence: CDR1 LNHDA, CDR2 SQIVND (reference sequence). V lost 7 bases and J lost 4; bases outside the gene matches: 12. CDR3 nucleotide sequence: TGTGCCAGTAACAAGAAGGGACAGGGAGGAGCAGATACGCAGTATTTT. Its protein is CASNKKGQGGADTQYF.

The chain joins TRBV19 to TRBJ1-5; 8 bases are shared with TRBD1. J gave up 6 bases and V 4 bases, and 2 bases lay outside the gene matches. CDR1 LNHDA and CDR2 SQIVND come from the germline V gene (reference sequence). The CDR3 is made up of 13 amino acids. In DNA, the CDR3 is TGTGCCAGTAGTACAGGGGGCGGTCAGCCCCAGCATTTT. This encodes CASSTGGGQPQHF.

V and J are TRBV7-9 and TRBJ2-1, with 9 nucleotides matching TRBD1. The CDR3 sequence is 14 residues long. Germline CDR1 and CDR2: SEHNR and FQNEAQ (reference sequence). V shed 7 bases, J shed 7 bases, and the junction held 8 bases outside the gene matches. This CDR3 is CASTRQGVKNEQFF. The CDR3, as DNA: TGTGCCAGCACTAGACAGGGGGTCAAAAATGAGCAGTTCTTC.

The chain has TRBV7-2 and TRBJ1-1; 7 nucleotides line up with TRBD1. The CDR3 sequence is 16 residues long. Looked up from germline, CDR1 is SGHTA and CDR2 is FQGNSA. The V gene end was trimmed by 2 bases and the J gene end by 7 bases; junction bases not matched to a gene: 13. The CDR3 coding sequence is TGTGCCAGCAGCTTACTCCGAGACAGGGAATTTGATGAAGCTTTCTTT. Its protein is CASSLLRDREFDEAFF.

The V gene is TRBV24-1, the J gene TRBJ2-3; a weak D match, TRBD2 (6 bases). The CDR3 loop spans 17 amino acids. CDR1 and CDR2 from the germline V gene are KGHDR and SFDVKD. V was clipped by 3 bases and J by 0 bases, with 15 bases between them. The CDR3 nucleotides read TGTGCCACCAGTGATGGATTCGGGACTCGAAGCACAGATACGCAGTATTTT. It is translated as CATSDGFGTRSTDTQYF.

V usage is TRBV27 and J usage is TRBJ1-2, with 9 bases that match TRBD1. CDR3 size: 15 residues. V trimming: 6 bases; J trimming: 8 bases; junction bases outside the gene matches: 13. Germline-derived CDR1 and CDR2 are MNHEY and SMNVEV (reference sequence). CDR3 sequence reads: CASRSLPGQGRGYTF. Written as DNA, the CDR3 is TGTGCCAGCAGATCACTTCCGGGACAGGGCAGGGGCTACACCTTC.